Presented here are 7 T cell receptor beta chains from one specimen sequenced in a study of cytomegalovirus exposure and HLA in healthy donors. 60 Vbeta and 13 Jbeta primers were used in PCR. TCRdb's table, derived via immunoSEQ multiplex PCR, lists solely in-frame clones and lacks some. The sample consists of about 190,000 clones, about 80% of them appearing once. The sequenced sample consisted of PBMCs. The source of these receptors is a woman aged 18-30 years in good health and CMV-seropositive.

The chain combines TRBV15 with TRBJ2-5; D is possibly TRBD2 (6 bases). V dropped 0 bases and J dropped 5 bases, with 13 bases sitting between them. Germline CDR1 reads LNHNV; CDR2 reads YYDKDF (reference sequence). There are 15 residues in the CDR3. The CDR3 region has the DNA TGTGCCACCAGCAGAGATTGGCGGGACGGGGAGACCCAGTACTTC. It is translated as CATSRDWRDGETQYF.

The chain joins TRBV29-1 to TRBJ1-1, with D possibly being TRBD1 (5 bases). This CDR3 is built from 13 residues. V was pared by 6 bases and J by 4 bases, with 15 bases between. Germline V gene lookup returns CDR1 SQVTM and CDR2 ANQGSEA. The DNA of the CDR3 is TGCAGCGTGGCAGGGAATTCGGGCACTGAAGCTTTCTTT. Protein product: CSVAGNSGTEAFF.

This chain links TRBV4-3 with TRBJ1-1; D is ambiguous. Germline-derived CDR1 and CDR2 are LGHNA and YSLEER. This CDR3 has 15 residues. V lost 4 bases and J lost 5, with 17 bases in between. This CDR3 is CASSRGGLFETEAFF. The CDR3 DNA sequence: TGCGCCAGCAGCCGAGGCGGCCTATTCGAAACTGAAGCTTTCTTT.

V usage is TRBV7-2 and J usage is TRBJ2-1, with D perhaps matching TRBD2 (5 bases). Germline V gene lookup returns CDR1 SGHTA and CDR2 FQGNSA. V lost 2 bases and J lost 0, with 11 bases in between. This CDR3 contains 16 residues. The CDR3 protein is CASSLRSGSSYNEQFF. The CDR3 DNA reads TGTGCCAGCAGCTTAAGATCGGGGAGCTCCTACAATGAGCAGTTCTTC.

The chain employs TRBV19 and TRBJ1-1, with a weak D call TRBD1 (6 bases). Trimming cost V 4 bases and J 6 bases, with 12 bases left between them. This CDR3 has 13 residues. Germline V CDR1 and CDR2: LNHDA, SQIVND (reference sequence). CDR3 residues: CASSSLRGAEAFF. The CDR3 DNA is TGTGCCAGTAGTAGCCTCAGGGGAGCTGAAGCTTTCTTT.

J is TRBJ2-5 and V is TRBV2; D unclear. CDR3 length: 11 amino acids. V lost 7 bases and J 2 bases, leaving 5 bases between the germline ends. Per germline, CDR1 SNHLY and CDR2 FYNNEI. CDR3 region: CASTEQETQYF. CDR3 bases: TGTGCCAGCACGGAGCAAGAGACCCAGTACTTC.

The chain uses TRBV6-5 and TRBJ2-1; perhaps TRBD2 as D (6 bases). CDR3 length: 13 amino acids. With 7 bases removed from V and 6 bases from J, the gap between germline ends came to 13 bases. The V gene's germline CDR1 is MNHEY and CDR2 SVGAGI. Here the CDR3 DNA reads TGTGCCAGCATTCTTAGCGGTACCAATGAGCAGTTCTTC. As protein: CASILSGTNEQFF.